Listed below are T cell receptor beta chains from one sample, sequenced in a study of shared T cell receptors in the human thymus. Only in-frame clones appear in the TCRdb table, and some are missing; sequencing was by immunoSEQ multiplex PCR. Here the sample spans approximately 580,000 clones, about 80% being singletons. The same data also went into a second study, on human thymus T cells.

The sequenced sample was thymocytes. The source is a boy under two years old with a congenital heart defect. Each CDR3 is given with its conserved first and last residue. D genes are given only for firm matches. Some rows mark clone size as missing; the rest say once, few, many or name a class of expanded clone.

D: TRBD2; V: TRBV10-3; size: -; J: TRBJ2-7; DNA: TGTGCCATCAGTGAATTGTCGGGAGGGATAAACGAGCAGTACTTC; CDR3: CAISELSGGINEQYF
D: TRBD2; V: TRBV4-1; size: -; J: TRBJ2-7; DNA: TGCGCCAGCAGCCAAGGGGACCTCGGGAGGGCGGGGCAGTACTTC; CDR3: CASSQGDLGRAGQYF
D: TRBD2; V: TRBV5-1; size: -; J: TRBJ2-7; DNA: TGCGCCAGCAGCTTGGCCGCGGGGGGGGCCTCCGAGCAGTACTTC; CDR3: CASSLAAGGASEQYF
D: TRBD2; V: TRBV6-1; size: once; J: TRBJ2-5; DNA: TGTGCCAGCTGCCTAGCGGGAGATGAGACCCAGTACTTC; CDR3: CASCLAGDETQYF
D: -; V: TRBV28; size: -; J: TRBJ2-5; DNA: TGTGCCAGCACCTTTGGATTTGGGGGGAAACAAGAGACCCAGTACTTC; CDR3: CASTFGFGGKQETQYF
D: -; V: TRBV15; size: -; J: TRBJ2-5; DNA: TGTGCCACCAGCAGGGACGACAGCATGGGTCAAGAGACCCAGTACTTC; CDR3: CATSRDDSMGQETQYF
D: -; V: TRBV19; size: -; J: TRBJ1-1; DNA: TGTGCCAGTAGTATAGGTCCAGGGCCTGAAGCTTTCTTT; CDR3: CASSIGPGPEAFF
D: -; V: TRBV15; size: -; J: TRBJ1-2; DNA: TGTGCCACCAGCAGAGATGTCACAGGCCATGGCTACACCTTC; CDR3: CATSRDVTGHGYTF
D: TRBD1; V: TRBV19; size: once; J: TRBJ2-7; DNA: TGTGCCAGTAGCCTTTCCCGGGACAGGGACCACGAGCAGTACTTC; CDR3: CASSLSRDRDHEQYF
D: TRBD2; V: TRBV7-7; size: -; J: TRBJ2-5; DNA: TGTGCCAGCAGCCCGGGGGGGCTGGAGACCCAGTACTTC; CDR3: CASSPGGLETQYF
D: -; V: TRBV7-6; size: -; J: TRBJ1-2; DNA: TGTGCCAGCAGCTTAGGGGGCAGGGAAGGGAACTATGGCTACACCTTC; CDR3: CASSLGGREGNYGYTF
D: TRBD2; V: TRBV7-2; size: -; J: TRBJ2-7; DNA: TGTGCCAGCAGGTCGCTAGCGGGACTCAATCCCGACGAGCAGTACTTC; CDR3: CASRSLAGLNPDEQYF
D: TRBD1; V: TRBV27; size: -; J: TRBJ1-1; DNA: TGTGCCAGCAGCAGGGGACAGAGAAGAACTGAAGCTTTCTTT; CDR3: CASSRGQRRTEAFF
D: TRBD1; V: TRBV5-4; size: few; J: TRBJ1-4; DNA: TGTGCCAGCAGCACTGGGCGCCCGACAGGGCGAAGGAAAAAACTGTTTTTT; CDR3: CASSTGRPTGRRKKLFF
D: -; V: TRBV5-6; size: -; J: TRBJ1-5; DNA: TGTGCCAGCAGCTTCGGGGGGGCCAGGTGGGAGAGCAATCAGCCCCAGCATTTT; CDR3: CASSFGGARWESNQPQHF
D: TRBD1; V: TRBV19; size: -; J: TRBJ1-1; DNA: TGTGCCAGTAGTCTCGACAGGGGCGTATTAAACACTGAAGCTTTCTTT; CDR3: CASSLDRGVLNTEAFF
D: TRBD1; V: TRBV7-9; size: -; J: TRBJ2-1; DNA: TGTGCCAGCAGCTTAGGTCAGACAGGGCGTGGTGAGCAGTTCTTC; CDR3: CASSLGQTGRGEQFF
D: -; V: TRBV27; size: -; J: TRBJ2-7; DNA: TGTGCCAGCAGTTTATCCAGGGGAGACTACGAGCAGTACTTC; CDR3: CASSLSRGDYEQYF
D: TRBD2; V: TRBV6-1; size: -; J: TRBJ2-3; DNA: TGTGCCAGCAGTGGGTATCCGGGACTAGCGGGAGTAGATACGCAGTATTTT; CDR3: CASSGYPGLAGVDTQYF
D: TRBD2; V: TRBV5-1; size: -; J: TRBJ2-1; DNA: TGCGCCAGTGCTAAGGGTAGCGGGAGAGGGGCGGTCTGGGATGAGCAGTTCTTC; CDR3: CASAKGSGRGAVWDEQFF
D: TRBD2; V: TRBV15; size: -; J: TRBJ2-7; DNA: TGTGCCACCAGCGCAGCGGGAGGCCCCGGCGAGCAGTACTTC; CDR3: CATSAAGGPGEQYF
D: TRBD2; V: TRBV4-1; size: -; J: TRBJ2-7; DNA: TGCGCCAGCAGCCTTACCCGGGGGGGGGACCCCTCCTACGAGCAGTACTTC; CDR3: CASSLTRGGDPSYEQYF
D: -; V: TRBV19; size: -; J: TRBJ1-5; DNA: TGTGCCAGTAGTATTGGTACAGGCTATAATCAGCCCCAGCATTTT; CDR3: CASSIGTGYNQPQHF
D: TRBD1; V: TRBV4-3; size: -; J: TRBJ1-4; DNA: TGCGCCAGCAGCCAAGAAAGGGGGCTCGGTGAAAAACTGTTTTTT; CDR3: CASSQERGLGEKLFF
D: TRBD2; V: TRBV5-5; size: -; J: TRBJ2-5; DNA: TGTGCCAGCACCCTACTCCGGACTAGCGGACAAGAGACCCAGTACTTC; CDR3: CASTLLRTSGQETQYF
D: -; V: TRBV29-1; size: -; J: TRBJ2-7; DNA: TGCAGCGTTGAAGTCCGGGACGAGCAGTACTTC; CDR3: CSVEVRDEQYF